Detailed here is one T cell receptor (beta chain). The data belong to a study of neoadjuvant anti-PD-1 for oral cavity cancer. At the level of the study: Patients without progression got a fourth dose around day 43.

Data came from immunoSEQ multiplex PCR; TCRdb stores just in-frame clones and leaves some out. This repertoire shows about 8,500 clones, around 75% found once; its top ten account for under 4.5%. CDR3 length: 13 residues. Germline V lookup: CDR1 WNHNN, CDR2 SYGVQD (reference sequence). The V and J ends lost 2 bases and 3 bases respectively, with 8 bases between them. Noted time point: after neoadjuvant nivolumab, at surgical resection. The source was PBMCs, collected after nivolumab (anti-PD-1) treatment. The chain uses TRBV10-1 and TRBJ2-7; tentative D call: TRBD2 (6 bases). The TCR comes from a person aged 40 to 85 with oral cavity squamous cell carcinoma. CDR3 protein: CASSEIADYEQYF. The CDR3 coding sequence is TGCGCCAGCAGTGAGATAGCGGACTACGAGCAGTACTTC.